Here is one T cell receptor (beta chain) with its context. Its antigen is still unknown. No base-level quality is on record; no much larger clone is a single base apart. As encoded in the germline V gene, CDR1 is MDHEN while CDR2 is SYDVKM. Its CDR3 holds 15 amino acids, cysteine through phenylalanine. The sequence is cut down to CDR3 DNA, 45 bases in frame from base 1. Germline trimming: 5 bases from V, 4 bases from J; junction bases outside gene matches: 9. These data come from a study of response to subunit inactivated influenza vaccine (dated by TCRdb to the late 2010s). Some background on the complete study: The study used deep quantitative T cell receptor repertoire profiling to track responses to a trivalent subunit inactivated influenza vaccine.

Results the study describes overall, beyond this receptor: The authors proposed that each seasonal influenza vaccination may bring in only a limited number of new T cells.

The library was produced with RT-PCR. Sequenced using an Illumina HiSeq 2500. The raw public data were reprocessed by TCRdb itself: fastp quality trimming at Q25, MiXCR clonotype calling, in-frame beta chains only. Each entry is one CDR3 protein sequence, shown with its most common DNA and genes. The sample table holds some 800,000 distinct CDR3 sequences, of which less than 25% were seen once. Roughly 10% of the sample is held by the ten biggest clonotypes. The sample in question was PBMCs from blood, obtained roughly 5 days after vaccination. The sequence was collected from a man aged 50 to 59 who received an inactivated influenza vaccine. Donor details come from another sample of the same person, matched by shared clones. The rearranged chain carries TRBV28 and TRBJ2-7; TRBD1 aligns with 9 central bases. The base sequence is TGTGCCAGCAGTATCCGGGACAGGGCCCCTTACGAGCAGTACTTC. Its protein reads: CASSIRDRAPYEQYF.